The present entry profiles one T cell receptor beta chain with its context. The sample holds other DNA sequences that translate to the same CDR3. This sample was included in a study of T cell responses to AZD1222 COVID-19 vaccine. CDR1 is KGHSH and CDR2 is LQKENI in the germline V gene. CDR3 length equals 14 residues. Trimming removed 3 bases at V and 7 bases at J, with 10 bases between. Profiling relied on immunoSEQ multiplex PCR, and the TCRdb table lists in-frame clones only, not all of them. Among 90,000 to 130,000 clones listed, 81% were seen once. The rearrangement joins TRBV18 to TRBJ1-6, with D perhaps TRBD1 (5 bases). The TCR comes from an adult in good health. The sequencing here drew on peripheral blood, taken on day 0 of AZD1222 vaccination. The CDR3 loop reads CASSPQGGNSPLHF. The CDR3 region has the DNA TGTGCCAGCTCACCCCAGGGAGGCAATTCACCCCTCCACTTT.